These 15 T cell receptor beta chains were all obtained from the same sample, sequenced in a study of cytomegalovirus exposure and HLA in healthy donors. This PCR relied on a set of 60 Vbeta primers and 13 Jbeta primers. Repertoires were generated with immunoSEQ multiplex PCR, while TCRdb's copy carries only in-frame clones and drops some. The table has about 93,000 clones, roughly four fifths seen once. The sequencing input was PBMCs. The receptor source for this set is a man aged 25-45 years in good health and CMV-seronegative.

The chain has TRBV29-1 and TRBJ1-1, with D possibly being TRBD1 (5 bases). This CDR3 region has 12 residues. Per the germline V gene, CDR1 is SQVTM and CDR2 is ANQGSEA. V was shortened by 5 bases and J by 0 bases, with 7 bases between the two germline ends. CDR3 residues: CSVRQMNTEAFF. In DNA form, the CDR3 reads TGCAGCGTTAGACAGATGAACACTGAAGCTTTCTTT.

The rearrangement joins TRBV2 to TRBJ1-6, with D unclear. Germline CDR1 SNHLY, CDR2 FYNNEI. The germline V and J ends were trimmed by 7 bases and 7 bases, with 11 bases remaining between them. The CDR3 extends over 13 amino acids. The DNA for the CDR3 is TGTGCCAGCATCGTCGAGAGGAATTCACCCCTCCACTTT. Amino acid sequence: CASIVERNSPLHF.

The chain employs TRBV7-9 and TRBJ2-2, with 9 bases that match TRBD2. Germline V CDR1 and CDR2: SEHNR, FQNEAQ (reference sequence). The length of the CDR3 is 14 residues. V lost 5 bases, J lost 5 bases, and 3 bases stayed unmatched. DNA of the CDR3: TGTGCCAGCAGCAATAGCGGGAGTACCGGGGAGCTGTTTTTT. Encoded protein: CASSNSGSTGELFF. Variable domain in full (rest from reference TRBV7-9 and TRBJ2-2): DTGVSQNPRHKITKRGQNVTFRCDPISEHNRLYWYRQTLGQGPEFLTYFQNEAQLEKSRLLSDRFSAERPKGSFSTLEIQRTEQGDSAMYLCASSNSGSTGELFFGEGSRLTVL.

This sequence joins TRBV5-5 and TRBJ1-6; no firm D call. The V gene's germline CDR1 is SGHKS and CDR2 YYEKEE (reference sequence). The V end lost 0 bases, the J end lost 7 bases, and 20 bases lay between the germline ends. This CDR3 comprises 18 residues. The CDR3 coding sequence is TGTGCCAGCAGCTTGGTTTCATGGCAGGAACGCCAGAATTCACCCCTCCACTTT. Its protein product is CASSLVSWQERQNSPLHF.

The rearrangement uses TRBV2 and TRBJ1-5; D might be TRBD1 (5 bases). The germline CDR1 and CDR2 sequences are SNHLY and FYNNEI. This CDR3 is built from 14 residues. Deletions cut 5 bases from V and 7 bases from J, with 15 bases between. As DNA, the CDR3 is TGTGCCAGCAGTAAGTTTGCGGGGGACCAGCCCCAGCATTTT. This codes for CASSKFAGDQPQHF.

CDR3 sequence: CASNQGGFRAGELFF. The CDR3 coding sequence is TGTGCCAGCAACCAAGGGGGTTTTAGGGCCGGGGAGCTGTTTTTT. The rearrangement links TRBV7-3 to TRBJ2-2, with D maybe TRBD1 (6 bases). V gave up 7 bases and J gave up 6 bases, with 18 bases separating them. CDR3 size: 15 residues. Germline lookup yields CDR1 SGHTA and CDR2 FQGTGA. The whole variable domain, filled in from reference TRBV7-3 and TRBJ2-2, reads GAGVSQTPSNKVTEKGKYVELRCDPISGHTALYWYRQSLGQGPEFLIYFQGTGAADDSGLPNDRFFAVRPEGSVSTLKIQRTERGDSAVYLCASNQGGFRAGELFFGEGSRLTVL.

The DNA of the CDR3 is TGTGCCAGCAGTTTGGAGGGGACTGGGGCCAACGTCCTGACTTTC. Encoded protein: CASSLEGTGANVLTF. The chain couples TRBV27 to TRBJ2-6, with a tentative D call TRBD2 (6 bases). The V end lost 3 bases, the J end lost 2 bases, and 8 bases lay between the germline ends. The CDR3 length is 15 residues. CDR1 and CDR2 (germline): MNHEY, SMNVEV (reference sequence).

The rearrangement uses TRBV12-1 and TRBJ2-7; TRBD2, the table's D call, lacks a check against the DNA. TRBV12-1 is a pseudogene locus. The CDR3 sequence is 17 residues long. CDR3 DNA sequence: TGTGCCAGCAGCTTTGGATGGGAGCGGGGGTACTCCTACGAGCAGTACGTC. Translating it yields CASSFGWERGYSYEQYV.

This chain connects TRBV18 to TRBJ2-3, with 9 bases lining up with TRBD2. There are 14 residues in the CDR3. After removal of 5 bases from V and 8 bases from J, the junction contained 8 bases not matched to a gene. Germline loops: CDR1 KGHSH, CDR2 LQKENI. In nucleotides, the CDR3 is TGTGCCAGCTCAGAGGTAGCGGGAGAGGGTACGCAGTATTTT. Translated, it gives CASSEVAGEGTQYF.

The chain employs TRBV29-1 and TRBJ2-1; 9 bases agree with TRBD2. The CDR3 has 14 amino acids. Germline V lookup: CDR1 SQVTM, CDR2 ANQGSEA. The V and J ends lost 4 bases and 8 bases, in that order; junction bases with no gene match: 9. The CDR3 DNA sequence: TGCAGCGTTGGGCGGCGCGGGGGGGAGTATGAGCAGTTCTTC. This sequence encodes CSVGRRGGEYEQFF.

Only a few counts were recorded for this clone. The chain recombines TRBV5-1 with TRBJ1-1, with 9 bases matching TRBD1. This CDR3 has 15 amino acids. Per germline, CDR1 SGHRS and CDR2 YFSETQ. Trimming removed 4 bases from V and 4 bases from J; junction bases left unmatched: 8. The CDR3 is CASSISGTGLTEAFF. The CDR3 DNA reads as TGCGCCAGCAGCATATCCGGGACAGGGCTCACTGAAGCTTTCTTT.

This rearrangement joins TRBV11-2 to TRBJ1-6; D remains unclear. The V gene's germline CDR1 is SGHAT and CDR2 FQNNGV. Trimming removed 1 base from V and 0 bases from J, with 7 bases in between. The CDR3 has 16 amino acids. DNA for the CDR3: TGTGCCAGCAGCTTAGCAGCGAGCTCCTATAATTCACCCCTCCACTTT. It encodes CASSLAASSYNSPLHF.

V is TRBV6-1 and J is TRBJ1-5; D remains ambiguous. The germline V and J ends were trimmed by 7 bases and 4 bases, with 11 bases remaining between them. This CDR3 has 13 amino acids. Germline V gives CDR1 MNHNS, CDR2 SASEGT. The CDR3 protein is CASNYQANQPQHF. DNA for the CDR3: TGTGCCAGCAATTATCAGGCGAATCAGCCCCAGCATTTT.

The gene calls are TRBV19 and TRBJ1-3; 9 bases are shared with TRBD1. After removal of 8 bases from V and 2 bases from J, the junction contained 4 bases not matched to a gene. The CDR3 is made up of 14 amino acids. CDR1 and CDR2 from the germline V gene are LNHDA and SQIVND (reference sequence). The CDR3 loop reads CASGQGTTGNTIYF. The CDR3 coding sequence is TGTGCCAGTGGACAGGGGACAACTGGAAACACCATATATTTT.

The chain links TRBV5-1 to TRBJ1-3, with D uncertain. CDR3 length equals 14 residues. Germline CDR1 and CDR2: SGHRS and YFSETQ. The germline V and J ends were trimmed by 4 bases and 0 bases, with 8 bases remaining between them. The CDR3 loop is CASSLDYSGNTIYF. The CDR3 DNA follows: TGCGCCAGCAGCCTAGACTACTCTGGAAACACCATATATTTT.